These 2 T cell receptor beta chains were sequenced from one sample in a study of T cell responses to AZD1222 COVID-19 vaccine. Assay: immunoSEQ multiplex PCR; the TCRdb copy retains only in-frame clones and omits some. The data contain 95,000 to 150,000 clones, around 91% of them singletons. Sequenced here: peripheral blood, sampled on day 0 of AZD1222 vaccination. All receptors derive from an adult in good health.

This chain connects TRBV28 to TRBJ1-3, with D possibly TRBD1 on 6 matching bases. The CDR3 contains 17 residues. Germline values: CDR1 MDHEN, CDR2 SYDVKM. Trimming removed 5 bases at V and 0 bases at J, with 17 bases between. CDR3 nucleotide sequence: TGTGCCAGCAGTCCGTCACAGGGTTACTTCTCTGGAAACACCATATATTTT. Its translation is CASSPSQGYFSGNTIYF.

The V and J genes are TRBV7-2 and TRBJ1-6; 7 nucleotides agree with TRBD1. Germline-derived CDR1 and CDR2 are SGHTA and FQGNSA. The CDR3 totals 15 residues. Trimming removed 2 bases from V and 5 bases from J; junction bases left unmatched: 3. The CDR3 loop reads CASSLKGADNSPLHF. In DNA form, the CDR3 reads TGTGCCAGCAGCTTAAAGGGGGCGGATAATTCACCCCTCCACTTT.